This record covers a single T cell receptor (beta chain). What it binds is not known. The data were taken from a study of sequential checkpoint blockade in melanoma. Study information: Matched biopsies came pretreatment and at week 13 for 20 to 25 patients.

The table came from immunoSEQ multiplex PCR; TCRdb's copy has only in-frame clones and leaves some out. The sample lists around 5,000 clones; less than 20% were seen once. Treatment here: randomized to nivolumab then ipilimumab (arm A) or the reverse (arm B). The study, taken as a whole, reports: Response in arm A was associated with pretreatment TIL clonality.

The origin of this receptor is a human donor with melanoma. This specimen was tumor tissue (inferred from file names), taken from a patient given nivolumab and ipilimumab in sequence.

The CDR3 protein is CASSAAGGRETQYF. CDR3 DNA: TGCGCCAGCAGTGCAGCGGGGGGGCGGGAGACCCAGTACTTC. V and J are TRBV10-2 and TRBJ2-5; the match to TRBD2 covers 10 bases. Germline CDR1 is WSHSY and CDR2 is SAAADI. This CDR3 has 14 residues. V trimming: 4 bases; J trimming: 5 bases; junction bases outside the gene matches: 4.